A single sample is the source of the 23 T cell receptor beta chains below, sequenced in a study of Graves' ophthalmopathy and Graves' hyperthyroidism. Scientists amplified the TCR beta CDR3 regions from RNA transcripts. HTBI primers were used in a first-round RT-PCR, which preceded a second-round multiplex PCR. Each CDR3 protein is one row after TCRdb ran MiXCR on the multiplex PCR reads. The repertoire holds around 590,000 distinct CDR3 sequences, with roughly 39% as singletons. Input material: peripheral blood or thyroid tissue (not recorded which). The receptors were gathered from an adult man with Graves' hyperthyroidism.

The table lists this clonotype with a count of one. A read error may produce the germline difference seen at one junction end. This sequence joins TRBV19 and TRBJ1-5; TRBD1 is a possible D gene (5 bases). The germline V gene encodes CDR1 LNHDA and CDR2 SQIVND (reference sequence). This CDR3 comprises 16 residues. The CDR3 here is CASSPAGGRINQPRHF. CDR3 sequence (DNA): TGTGCCAGTAGCCCCGCGGGGGGACGCATCAATCAGCCCCGGCATTTT.

This chain uses TRBV5-1 with TRBJ1-1, with 7 bases aligning to TRBD1. The junction had 10 bases not matched to a gene; V was cut back by 7 bases and J by 4 bases. The CDR3 length is 14 residues. From germline, CDR1 is SGHRS and CDR2 YFSETQ. CDR3 sequence: CASVAGGGSTEAFF. The CDR3, as DNA: TGCGCCAGCGTGGCAGGGGGGGGGAGCACTGAAGCTTTCTTT.

As concerns this clonotype: The junction departs from the called germline gene at one end, perhaps through a read error. This chain uses TRBV2 with TRBJ1-2; D is unclear. From germline, CDR1 is SNHLY and CDR2 FYNNEI. This CDR3 comprises 13 residues. This chain's CDR3 is CASSEGGIYGYIF. The CDR3 DNA reads TGTGCCAGCAGTGAAGGTGGGATCTATGGCTACATCTTC.

CDR3 protein: CASSLDGAIMNTEAFF. The CDR3 DNA is TGTGCCAGCAGCTTAGACGGGGCCATCATGAACACTGAAGCTTTCTTT. The V gene is TRBV5-5, the J gene TRBJ1-1, with TRBD1 as a possible D gene (5 bases). This CDR3 has 16 residues. V was trimmed by 2 bases and J by 0 bases, leaving 14 bases between them. Germline-derived CDR1 and CDR2 are SGHKS and YYEKEE (reference sequence).

The chain links TRBV3-1 to TRBJ2-2, with D perhaps TRBD2 (5 bases). V was shortened by 0 bases and J by 5 bases, with 22 bases between the two germline ends. CDR1 and CDR2 (germline): LGHDT, YNNKEL (reference sequence). The CDR3 contains 19 residues. The CDR3 loop reads CASSQETLRTRVSTGELFF. The CDR3 nucleotides read TGTGCCAGCAGCCAAGAAACCCTTCGCACGCGGGTCTCGACCGGGGAGCTGTTTTTT.

This chain uses TRBV25-1 with TRBJ2-5; D unresolved. CDR3 length: 14 residues. Germline lookup yields CDR1 MGHDK and CDR2 SYGVNS. Trimming removed 4 bases at V and 2 bases at J, with 11 bases between. CDR3 residues: CASSARAMQETQYF. The CDR3 DNA sequence: TGTGCCAGCAGTGCTAGAGCTATGCAAGAGACCCAGTACTTC.

This clonotype was recorded a few times. The J gene is TRBJ2-2, the V gene TRBV6-5, with D perhaps TRBD2 (5 bases). Trimming stripped 5 bases from V and 0 bases from J, with 10 bases between. The CDR3 runs to 15 residues. The germline V gene encodes CDR1 MNHEY and CDR2 SVGAGI. CDR3 sequence: CASSEQLANTGELFF. The CDR3 DNA sequence: TGTGCCAGCAGTGAACAACTAGCGAACACCGGGGAGCTGTTTTTT.

The chain links TRBV4-1 to TRBJ1-4; D is unresolved. The V gene lost 0 bases and the J gene lost 2 bases, with 10 bases spanning the gap. The CDR3 totals 16 residues. The germline gives CDR1 MGHRA, CDR2 YSYEKL. The chain's CDR3 is CASSQEEGRTNEKLFF. In DNA, the CDR3 is TGCGCCAGCAGCCAAGAGGAGGGTAGGACTAATGAAAAACTGTTTTTT.

This clonotype was seen repeatedly, ten times or more. The rearrangement joins TRBV27 to TRBJ1-1; maybe TRBD1 (6 bases). The CDR3 runs 14 residues. V was clipped by 7 bases and J by 4 bases, with 16 bases between them. Looked up from germline, CDR1 is MNHEY and CDR2 is SMNVEV (reference sequence). CDR3 protein: CASKMNRAGTEAFF. Here the CDR3 DNA reads TGTGCCAGCAAAATGAACAGGGCGGGCACTGAAGCTTTCTTT.

This clonotype has a handful of counts. The V gene is TRBV30, the J gene TRBJ1-4, with D perhaps TRBD1 (5 bases). CDR1 is GTSNPN, CDR2 SVGIG, per germline (reference sequence). V gave up 0 bases and J gave up 10 bases, with 12 bases separating them. This CDR3 has 13 residues. CDR3 amino acids: CAWSVEGRGKLFF. As DNA, the CDR3 is TGTGCCTGGAGTGTAGAGGGGCGGGGAAAACTGTTTTTT.

In this sample, this clonotype turned up many times. This chain uses TRBV10-3 with TRBJ1-5; tentatively, D is TRBD1 (6 bases). The V gene's germline CDR1 is ENHRY and CDR2 SYGVKD. The V end was cut by 2 bases, the J end by 4 bases, with 6 bases between. There are 13 residues in the CDR3. In DNA form, the CDR3 reads TGTGCCATCAGTGAGAGGGGGAATCAGCCCCAGCATTTT. Translating it yields CAISERGNQPQHF.

The V and J genes are TRBV7-9 and TRBJ2-7, with D unresolved. Trimming removed 3 bases from V and 7 bases from J, with 10 bases in between. This CDR3 is 12 amino acids long. CDR1 and CDR2 (germline): SEHNR, FQNEAQ (reference sequence). Written as DNA, the CDR3 is TGTGCCAGCAGCTTGAGTTGGCAGGAGCAGTACTTC. It codes for CASSLSWQEQYF.

This clonotype was observed once. Lacking the conserved final phenylalanine or tryptophan, this CDR3 likely reflects a read error. The rearrangement links TRBV2 to TRBJ2-7; 8 bases line up with TRBD1. CDR3 length: 16 residues. The germline V gene has CDR1 SNHLY and CDR2 FYNNEI. CDR3 loop: CASSQEGQASSYEQYI. In DNA form, the CDR3 reads TGCGCCAGCAGCCAAGAGGGACAGGCGAGCTCCTACGAGCAGTACATC.

V and J are TRBV30 and TRBJ1-2; D possibly corresponds to TRBD1 (5 bases). From germline, CDR1 is GTSNPN and CDR2 SVGIG (reference sequence). The CDR3 runs 11 residues. The V and J ends lost 3 bases and 8 bases respectively, with 10 bases between them. Here the CDR3 reads CAWSRERGYTF. For the CDR3, the DNA is TGTGCCTGGAGCAGGGAGCGGGGCTACACCTTC.

This clonotype has at least ten counts. The rearrangement uses TRBV20-1 and TRBJ1-5, with unresolved D. Trimming shortened V by 0 bases and J by 0 bases, and 12 bases separated the two germline ends. Germline values: CDR1 DFQATT, CDR2 SNEGSKA (reference sequence). The CDR3 extends over 16 amino acids. The CDR3 sequence: CSAREERGYSNQPQHF. The CDR3 DNA reads TGCAGTGCTAGAGAAGAAAGAGGCTATAGCAATCAGCCCCAGCATTTT.

The chain has TRBV12-3 or TRBV12-4 and TRBJ1-4; 7 bases line up with TRBD1. The CDR3 length is 15 residues. V shed 5 bases, J shed 6 bases, and the junction held 9 bases outside the gene matches. The CDR3 DNA sequence: TGTGCCAGCAGTCCGACAGGGTGGGAGGATGAAAAACTGTTTTTT. It yields the protein CASSPTGWEDEKLFF.

On this clonotype itself: A much larger clone lies a single base off, so this may be a read error. For the CDR3, the DNA is TGTGCCGGCAGTCCTCCTCCACCATTGAACACTGAAGCTTTCTTT. Encoded protein: CAGSPPPPLNTEAFF. V gene TRBV6-5 combines with J gene TRBJ1-1; no firm D call. Germline V gives CDR1 MNHEY, CDR2 SVGAGI. The CDR3 is made up of 15 amino acids.

The chain joins TRBV9 to TRBJ2-7, with D perhaps TRBD1 (5 bases). The germline V and J ends were trimmed by 4 bases and 1 base, with 15 bases remaining between them. The germline V gene has CDR1 SGDLS and CDR2 YYNGEE. The CDR3 covers 15 residues. The CDR3 nucleotides read TGTGCCAGCAGCCTCGAACCGACAGCTTCCTACGAGCAGTACTTC. It is translated as CASSLEPTASYEQYF.

This chain uses TRBV20-1 with TRBJ1-5; TRBD1 aligns across 7 bases. V trimming: 6 bases; J trimming: 7 bases; junction bases outside the gene matches: 6. This CDR3 contains 12 residues. CDR1 and CDR2 (germline): DFQATT, SNEGSKA (reference sequence). The chain's CDR3 is CSAKTGEQPQHF. The CDR3 nucleotides read TGCAGTGCAAAAACAGGGGAACAGCCCCAGCATTTT.

This clonotype was counted at least ten times. The rearrangement joins TRBV7-9 to TRBJ1-2; 8 nucleotides match TRBD1. The CDR3 totals 15 residues. Trimming took 2 bases from V and 8 from J; bases not matched to a gene: 10. Germline lookup yields CDR1 SEHNR and CDR2 FQNEAQ (reference sequence). For the CDR3, the DNA is TGTGCCAGCAGCTTACCCGCAAGGACAGGGATGGGCTACACCTTC. It codes for CASSLPARTGMGYTF.

The J gene is TRBJ2-7, the V gene TRBV7-2, with 9 bases fitting TRBD2. The CDR3 sequence is 16 residues long. Germline-derived CDR1 and CDR2 are SGHTA and FQGNSA. With 5 bases clipped from V and 3 bases from J, the junction kept 11 bases outside the gene matches. The CDR3 reads CASSLPGTSPIYEQYF. Written as DNA, the CDR3 is TGTGCCAGCAGCCTACCCGGGACTAGCCCAATCTACGAGCAGTACTTC.

This clonotype was detected ten times or more. V and J are TRBV2 and TRBJ1-1; maybe TRBD1 (5 bases). The V gene lost 6 bases and the J gene lost 2 bases, with 13 bases spanning the gap. This CDR3 has 14 residues. Germline lookup yields CDR1 SNHLY and CDR2 FYNNEI. The chain's CDR3 is CASRPGTANTEAFF. The CDR3, as DNA: TGTGCCAGCAGACCCGGGACGGCCAACACTGAAGCTTTCTTT.

The V call is TRBV24-1, the J call TRBJ2-5, with D perhaps matching TRBD1 (5 bases). The CDR3 runs 16 residues. Trimming pared 1 base from V and 4 bases from J, leaving 15 bases between. Germline CDR1 is KGHDR and CDR2 is SFDVKD. The CDR3 region has the DNA TGTGCCACCAGTGATTTAGGGGAAAAAAGGGGAGAGACCCAGTACTTC. Protein sequence: CATSDLGEKRGETQYF.